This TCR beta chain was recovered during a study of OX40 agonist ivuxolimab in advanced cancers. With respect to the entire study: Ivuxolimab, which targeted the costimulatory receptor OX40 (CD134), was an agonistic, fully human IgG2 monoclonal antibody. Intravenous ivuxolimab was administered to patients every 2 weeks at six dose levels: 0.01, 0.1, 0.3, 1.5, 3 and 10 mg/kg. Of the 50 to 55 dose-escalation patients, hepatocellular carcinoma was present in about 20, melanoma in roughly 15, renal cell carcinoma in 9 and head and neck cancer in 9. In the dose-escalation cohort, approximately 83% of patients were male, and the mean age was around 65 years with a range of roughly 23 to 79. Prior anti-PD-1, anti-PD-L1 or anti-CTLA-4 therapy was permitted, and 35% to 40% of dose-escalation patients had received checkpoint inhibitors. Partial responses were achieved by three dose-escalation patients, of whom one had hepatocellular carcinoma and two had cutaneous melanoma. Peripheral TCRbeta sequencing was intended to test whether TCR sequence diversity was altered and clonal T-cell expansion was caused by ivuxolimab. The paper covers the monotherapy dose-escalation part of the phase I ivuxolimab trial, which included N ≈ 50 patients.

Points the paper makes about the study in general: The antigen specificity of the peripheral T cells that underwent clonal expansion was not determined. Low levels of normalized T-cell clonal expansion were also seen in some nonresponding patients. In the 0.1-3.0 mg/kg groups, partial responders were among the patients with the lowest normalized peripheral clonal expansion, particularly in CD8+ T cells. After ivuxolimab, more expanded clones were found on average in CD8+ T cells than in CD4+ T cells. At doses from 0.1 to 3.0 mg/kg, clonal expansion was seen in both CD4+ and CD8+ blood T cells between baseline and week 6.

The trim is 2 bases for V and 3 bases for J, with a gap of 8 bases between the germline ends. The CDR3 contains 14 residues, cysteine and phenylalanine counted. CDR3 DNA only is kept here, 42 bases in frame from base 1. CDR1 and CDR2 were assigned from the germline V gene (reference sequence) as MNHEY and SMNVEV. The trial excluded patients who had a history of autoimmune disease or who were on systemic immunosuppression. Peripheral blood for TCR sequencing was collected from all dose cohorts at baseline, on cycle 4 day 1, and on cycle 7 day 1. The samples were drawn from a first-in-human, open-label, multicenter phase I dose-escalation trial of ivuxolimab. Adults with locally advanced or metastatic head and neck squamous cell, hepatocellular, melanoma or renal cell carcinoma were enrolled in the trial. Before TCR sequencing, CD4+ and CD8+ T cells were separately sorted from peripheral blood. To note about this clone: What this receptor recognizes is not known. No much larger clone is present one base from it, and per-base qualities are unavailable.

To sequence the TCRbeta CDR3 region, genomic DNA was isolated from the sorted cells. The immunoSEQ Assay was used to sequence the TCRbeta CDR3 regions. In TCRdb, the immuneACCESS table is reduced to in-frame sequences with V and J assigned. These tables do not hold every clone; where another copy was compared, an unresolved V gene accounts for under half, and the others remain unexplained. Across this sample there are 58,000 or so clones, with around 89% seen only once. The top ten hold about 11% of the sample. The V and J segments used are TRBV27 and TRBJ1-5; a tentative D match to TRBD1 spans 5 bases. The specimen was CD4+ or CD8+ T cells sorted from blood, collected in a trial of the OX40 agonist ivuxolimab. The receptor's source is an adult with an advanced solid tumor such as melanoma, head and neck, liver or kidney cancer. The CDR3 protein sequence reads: CASSLGGNNQPQHF. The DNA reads TGTGCCAGCAGTTTAGGGGGGAACAATCAGCCCCAGCATTTT.